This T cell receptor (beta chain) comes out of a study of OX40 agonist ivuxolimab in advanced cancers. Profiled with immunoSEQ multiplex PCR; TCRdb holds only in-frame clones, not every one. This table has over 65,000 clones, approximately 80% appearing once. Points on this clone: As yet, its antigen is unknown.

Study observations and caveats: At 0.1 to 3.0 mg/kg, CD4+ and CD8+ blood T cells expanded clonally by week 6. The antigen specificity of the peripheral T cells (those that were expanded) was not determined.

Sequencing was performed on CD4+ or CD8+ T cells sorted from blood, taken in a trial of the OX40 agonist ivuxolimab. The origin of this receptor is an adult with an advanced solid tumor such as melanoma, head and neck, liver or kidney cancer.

CDR3 sequence (DNA): TGTGCCAGCAGCTTAACGGCCGGGACCGCTAGCTACGAGCAGTACTTC. Amino acid sequence: CASSLTAGTASYEQYF. This sequence joins TRBV7-3 and TRBJ2-7, with D perhaps matching TRBD1 or TRBD2 (5 bases each). Germline V lookup: CDR1 SGHTA, CDR2 FQGTGA. CDR3 length: 16 amino acids. Trimming stripped 0 bases from V and 3 bases from J, with 15 bases between.